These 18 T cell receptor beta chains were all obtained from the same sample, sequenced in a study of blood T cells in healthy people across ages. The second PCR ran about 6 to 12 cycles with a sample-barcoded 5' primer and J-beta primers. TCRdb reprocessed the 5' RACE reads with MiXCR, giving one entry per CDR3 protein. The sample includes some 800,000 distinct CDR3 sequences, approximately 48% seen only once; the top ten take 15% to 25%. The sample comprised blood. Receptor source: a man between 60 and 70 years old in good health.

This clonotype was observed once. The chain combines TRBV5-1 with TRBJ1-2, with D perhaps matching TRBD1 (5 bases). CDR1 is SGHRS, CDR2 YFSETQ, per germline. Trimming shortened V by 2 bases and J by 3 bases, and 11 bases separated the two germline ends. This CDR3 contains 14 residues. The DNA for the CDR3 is TGCGCCAGCAGCTTCCCAGGGATGGACTATGGCTACACCTTC. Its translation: CASSFPGMDYGYTF.

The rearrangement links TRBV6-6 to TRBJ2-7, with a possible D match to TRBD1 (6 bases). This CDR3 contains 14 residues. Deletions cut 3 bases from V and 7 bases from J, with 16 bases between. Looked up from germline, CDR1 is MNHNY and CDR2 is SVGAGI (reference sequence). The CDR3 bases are TGTGCCAGCAGTTATGGGACACCGGGCGGGGAGCAGTACTTC. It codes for CASSYGTPGGEQYF.

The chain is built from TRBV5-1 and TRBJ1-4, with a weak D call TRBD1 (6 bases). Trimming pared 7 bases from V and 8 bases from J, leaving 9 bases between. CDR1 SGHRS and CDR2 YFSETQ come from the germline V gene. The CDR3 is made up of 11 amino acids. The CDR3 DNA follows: TGCGCCAGCCGAACAGGGGAAAAACTGTTTTTT. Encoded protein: CASRTGEKLFF.

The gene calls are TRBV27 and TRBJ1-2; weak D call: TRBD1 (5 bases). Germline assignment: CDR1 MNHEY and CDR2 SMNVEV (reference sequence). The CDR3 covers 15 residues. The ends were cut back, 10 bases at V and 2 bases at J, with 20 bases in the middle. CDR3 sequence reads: CATRDRLGANYGYTF. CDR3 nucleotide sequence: TGTGCCACCCGGGACCGCCTAGGAGCAAACTATGGCTACACCTTC.

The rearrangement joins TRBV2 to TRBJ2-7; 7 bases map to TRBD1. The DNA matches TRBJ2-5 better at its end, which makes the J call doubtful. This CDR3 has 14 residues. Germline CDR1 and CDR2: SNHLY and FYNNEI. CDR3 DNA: TGTGCCAGCAGTACGGGACAGCCGAAAGAGACCCAGTACTTC. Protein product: CASSTGQPKETQYF.

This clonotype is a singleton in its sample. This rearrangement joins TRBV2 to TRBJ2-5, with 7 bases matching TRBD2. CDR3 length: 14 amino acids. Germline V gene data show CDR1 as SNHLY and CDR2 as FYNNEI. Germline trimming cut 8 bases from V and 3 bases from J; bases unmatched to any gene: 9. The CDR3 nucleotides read TGTGCCAGCGGCCGGGACTATTCGAAAGAGACCCAGTACTTC. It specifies CASGRDYSKETQYF.

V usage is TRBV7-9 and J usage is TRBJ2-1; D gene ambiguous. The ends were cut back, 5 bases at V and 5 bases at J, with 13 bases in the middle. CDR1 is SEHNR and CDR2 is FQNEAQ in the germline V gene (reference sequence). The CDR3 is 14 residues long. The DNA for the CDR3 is TGTGCCAGCAGCCCCGCTGCTAGGGACAATGAGCAGTTCTTC. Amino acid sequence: CASSPAARDNEQFF.

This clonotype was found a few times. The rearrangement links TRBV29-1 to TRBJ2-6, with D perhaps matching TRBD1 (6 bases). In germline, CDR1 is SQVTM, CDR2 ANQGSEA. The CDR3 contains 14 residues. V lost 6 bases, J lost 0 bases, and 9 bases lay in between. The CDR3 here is CSVGQFSGANVLTF. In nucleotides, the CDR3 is TGCAGCGTCGGACAGTTCTCTGGGGCCAACGTCCTGACTTTC.

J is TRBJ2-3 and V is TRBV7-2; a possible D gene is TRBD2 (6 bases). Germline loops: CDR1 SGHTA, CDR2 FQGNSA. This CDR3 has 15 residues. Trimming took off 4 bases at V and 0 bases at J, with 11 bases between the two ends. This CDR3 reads CASSSWEDSTDTQYF. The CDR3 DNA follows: TGTGCCAGCAGCTCTTGGGAGGACAGCACAGATACGCAGTATTTT.

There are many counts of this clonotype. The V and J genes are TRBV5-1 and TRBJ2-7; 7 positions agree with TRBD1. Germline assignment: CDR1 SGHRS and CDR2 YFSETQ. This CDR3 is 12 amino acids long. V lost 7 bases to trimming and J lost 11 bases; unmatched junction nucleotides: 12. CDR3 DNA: TGCGCCAGCCGCCCCGACAGGGCCGGTGAGTACTTC. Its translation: CASRPDRAGEYF.

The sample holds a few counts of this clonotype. CDR3 protein: CASSLEVSAEYEQYF. The CDR3 DNA reads TGTGCCAGCAGCTTAGAGGTTTCGGCGGAATACGAGCAGTACTTC. The chain is built from TRBV7-9 and TRBJ2-5, with unresolved D. The end of the DNA fits TRBJ2-7 better, so the J call may be wrong. Germline CDR1 is SEHNR and CDR2 is FQNEAQ (reference sequence). CDR3 length: 15 amino acids.

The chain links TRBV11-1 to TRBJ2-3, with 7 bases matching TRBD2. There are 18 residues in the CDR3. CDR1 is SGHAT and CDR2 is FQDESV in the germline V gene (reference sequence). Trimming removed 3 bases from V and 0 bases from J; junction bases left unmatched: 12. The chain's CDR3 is CASSFTGSAGESTDTQYF. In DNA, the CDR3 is TGTGCCAGCAGCTTCACCGGGTCGGCGGGGGAGAGCACAGATACGCAGTATTTT.

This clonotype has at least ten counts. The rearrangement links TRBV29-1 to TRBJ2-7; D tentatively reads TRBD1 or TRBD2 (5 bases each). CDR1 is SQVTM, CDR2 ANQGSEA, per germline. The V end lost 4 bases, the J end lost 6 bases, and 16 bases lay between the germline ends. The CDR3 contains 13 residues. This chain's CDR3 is CSVVPGPGREQYF. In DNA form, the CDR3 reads TGCAGCGTTGTACCGGGACCTGGGCGCGAGCAGTACTTC.

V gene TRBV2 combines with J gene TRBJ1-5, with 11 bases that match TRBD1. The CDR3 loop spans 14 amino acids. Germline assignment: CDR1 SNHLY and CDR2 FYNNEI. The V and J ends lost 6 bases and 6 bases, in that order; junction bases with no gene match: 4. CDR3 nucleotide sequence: TGTGCCAGCAGCGGGACAGGGGGTAGTCAGCCCCAGCATTTT. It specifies CASSGTGGSQPQHF.

CDR3 amino acids: CASSLGGVQGEGEQYF. In nucleotides, the CDR3 is TGTGCCAGCAGCTTAGGGGGGGTACAGGGGGAAGGCGAGCAGTACTTC. The rearrangement links TRBV11-2 to TRBJ2-7, with 8 positions matching TRBD1. Losses at the gene ends were 1 base for V and 6 bases for J; bases not matched to a gene: 11. The CDR3 is made up of 16 amino acids. Germline V gene sequence: CDR1 SGHAT, CDR2 FQNNGV.

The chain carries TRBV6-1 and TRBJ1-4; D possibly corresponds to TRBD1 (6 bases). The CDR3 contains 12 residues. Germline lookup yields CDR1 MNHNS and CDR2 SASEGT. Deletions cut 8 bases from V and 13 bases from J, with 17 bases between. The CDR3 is CASSRGVIGLFF. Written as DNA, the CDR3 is TGTGCCAGCTCAAGGGGGGTAATCGGACTGTTTTTT.

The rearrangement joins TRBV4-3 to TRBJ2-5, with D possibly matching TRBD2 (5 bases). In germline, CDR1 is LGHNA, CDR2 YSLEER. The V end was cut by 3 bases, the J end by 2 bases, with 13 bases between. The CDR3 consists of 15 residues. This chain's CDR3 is CASSHSRSGQETQYF. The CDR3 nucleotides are TGCGCCAGCAGCCACTCTCGGTCGGGACAAGAGACCCAGTACTTC.

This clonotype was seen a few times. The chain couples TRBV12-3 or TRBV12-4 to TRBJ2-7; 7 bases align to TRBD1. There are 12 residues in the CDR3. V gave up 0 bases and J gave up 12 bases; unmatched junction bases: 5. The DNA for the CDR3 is TGTGCCAGCAGTTTAGCACCGGGACAGAGGTACTTC. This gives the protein CASSLAPGQRYF.